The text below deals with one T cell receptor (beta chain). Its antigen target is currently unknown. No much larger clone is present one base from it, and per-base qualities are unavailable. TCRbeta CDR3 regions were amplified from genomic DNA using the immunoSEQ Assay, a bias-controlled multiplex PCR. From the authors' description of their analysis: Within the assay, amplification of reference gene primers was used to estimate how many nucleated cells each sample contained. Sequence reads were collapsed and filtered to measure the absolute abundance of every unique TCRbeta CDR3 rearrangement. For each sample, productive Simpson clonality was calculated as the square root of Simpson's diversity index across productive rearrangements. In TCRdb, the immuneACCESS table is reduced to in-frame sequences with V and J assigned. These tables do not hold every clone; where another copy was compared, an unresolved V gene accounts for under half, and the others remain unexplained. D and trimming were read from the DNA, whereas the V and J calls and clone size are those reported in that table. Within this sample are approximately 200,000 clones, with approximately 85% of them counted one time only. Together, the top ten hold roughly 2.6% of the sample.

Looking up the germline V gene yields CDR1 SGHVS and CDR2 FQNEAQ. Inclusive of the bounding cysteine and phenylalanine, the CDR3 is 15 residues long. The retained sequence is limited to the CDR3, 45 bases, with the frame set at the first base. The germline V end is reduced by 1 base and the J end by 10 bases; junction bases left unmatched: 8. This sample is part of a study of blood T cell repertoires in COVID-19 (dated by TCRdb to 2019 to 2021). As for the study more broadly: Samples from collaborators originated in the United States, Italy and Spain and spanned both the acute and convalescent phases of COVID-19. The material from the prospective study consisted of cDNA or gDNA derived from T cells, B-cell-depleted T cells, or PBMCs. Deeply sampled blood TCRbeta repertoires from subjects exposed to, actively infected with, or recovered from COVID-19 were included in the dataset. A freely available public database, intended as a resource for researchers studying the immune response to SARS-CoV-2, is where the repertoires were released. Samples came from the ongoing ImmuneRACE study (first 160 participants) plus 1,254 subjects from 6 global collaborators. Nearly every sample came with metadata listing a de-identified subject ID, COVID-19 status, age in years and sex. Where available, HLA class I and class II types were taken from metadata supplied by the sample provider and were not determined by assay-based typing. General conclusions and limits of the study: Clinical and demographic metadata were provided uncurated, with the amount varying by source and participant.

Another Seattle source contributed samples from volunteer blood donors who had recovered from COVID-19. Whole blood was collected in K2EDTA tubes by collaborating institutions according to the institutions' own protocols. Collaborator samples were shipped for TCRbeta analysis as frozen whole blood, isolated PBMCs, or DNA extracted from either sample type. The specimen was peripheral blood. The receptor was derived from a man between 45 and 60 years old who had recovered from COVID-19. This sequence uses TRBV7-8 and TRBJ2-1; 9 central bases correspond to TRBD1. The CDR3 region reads CASSLEGTGMWEQFF. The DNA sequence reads TGTGCCAGCAGCTTAGAGGGGACAGGGATGTGGGAGCAGTTCTTC.